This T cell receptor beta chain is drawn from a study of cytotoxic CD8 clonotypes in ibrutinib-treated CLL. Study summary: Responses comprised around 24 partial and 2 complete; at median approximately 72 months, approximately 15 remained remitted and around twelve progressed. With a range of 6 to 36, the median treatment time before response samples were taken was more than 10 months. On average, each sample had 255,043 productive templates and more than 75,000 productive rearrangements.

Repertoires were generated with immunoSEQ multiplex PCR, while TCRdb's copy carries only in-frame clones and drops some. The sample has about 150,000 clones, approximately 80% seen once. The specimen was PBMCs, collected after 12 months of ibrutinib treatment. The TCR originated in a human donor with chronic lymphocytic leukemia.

This CDR3 reads CASSARLSWETQYF. In DNA, the CDR3 is TGTGCCAGCAGCGCCCGGTTAAGTTGGGAGACCCAGTACTTC. This chain connects TRBV7-9 to TRBJ2-5; no reliable D call. The CDR3 loop spans 14 amino acids. Trimming shortened V by 5 bases and J by 5 bases, and 15 bases separated the two germline ends. Per the germline V gene, CDR1 is SEHNR and CDR2 is FQNEAQ (reference sequence).